The 26 T cell receptor beta chains below all came from one sample that was sequenced in a study of cytomegalovirus exposure and HLA in healthy donors. In the PCR, 60 Vbeta and 13 Jbeta primers were used. Generated by immunoSEQ multiplex PCR, the TCRdb table keeps only in-frame clones and is missing some. The sample contains about 120,000 clones, over 60% of which appear only once. Sequenced material: PBMCs. These receptors originate from a man aged 40-49 years in good health and CMV-seropositive.

The rearrangement links TRBV10-2 to TRBJ1-2; 9 positions match TRBD1. Trimming removed 6 bases from V and 6 bases from J; junction bases left unmatched: 5. The CDR3 covers 13 residues. Germline V gene lookup returns CDR1 WSHSY and CDR2 SAAADI. CDR3 DNA: TGCGCCAGCAGAATACAGGGGGCTGATGGCTACACCTTC. This gives the protein CASRIQGADGYTF.

The V and J genes are TRBV7-6 and TRBJ1-2; D may be TRBD1 (5 bases). The V gene's germline CDR1 is SGHVS and CDR2 FNYEAQ. CDR3 length: 17 amino acids. The V gene lost 1 base and the J gene lost 6 bases, with 21 bases spanning the gap. The chain's CDR3 is CASSLGAGLLGGNGYTF. As DNA, the CDR3 is TGTGCCAGCAGCTTAGGGGCGGGGCTCTTGGGAGGGAATGGCTACACCTTC.

The rearrangement links TRBV28 to TRBJ1-4; 8 bases map to TRBD1. The CDR3 length is 16 residues. Germline lookup yields CDR1 MDHEN and CDR2 SYDVKM. With V trimmed by 3 bases and J by 5 bases, 8 bases remained unmatched. CDR3 protein: CASSFPGQGGNEKLFF. The CDR3 coding sequence is TGTGCCAGCAGTTTTCCCGGACAGGGCGGCAATGAAAAACTGTTTTTT.

V usage is TRBV7-3 and J usage is TRBJ2-1, with unresolved D. Trimming pared 3 bases from V and 5 bases from J, leaving 11 bases between. This CDR3 is 14 amino acids long. The germline V gene has CDR1 SGHTA and CDR2 FQGTGA. This CDR3 is CASSFRPTNNEQFF. Here the CDR3 DNA reads TGTGCCAGCAGCTTCAGACCGACAAACAATGAGCAGTTCTTC.

This chain connects TRBV21-1 to TRBJ1-1. TRBV21-1 is annotated as a pseudogene. This CDR3 spans 17 amino acids. CDR3 DNA: TGTGCCAGCAGCAAAGAAGCAGGGTGGAGGGCGAACACTGAAGCTTTCTTT. This encodes CASSKEAGWRANTEAFF.

The chain recombines TRBV7-8 with TRBJ1-2; 7 bases line up with TRBD1. The J segment lost 4 bases and the V segment lost 3 bases, leaving 2 bases of the junction unmatched. Germline CDR1 is SGHVS and CDR2 is FQNEAQ. The CDR3 loop spans 13 amino acids. Here the CDR3 reads CASSFGTAYGYTF. The CDR3 nucleotides are TGTGCCAGCAGCTTCGGGACAGCCTATGGCTACACCTTC.

This clone was observed a single time. The chain combines TRBV2 with TRBJ2-3; TRBD2 agrees at 11 bases. The V gene's germline CDR1 is SNHLY and CDR2 FYNNEI. Trimming cost V 6 bases and J 5 bases; bases outside gene matches: 7. The CDR3 covers 15 residues. This CDR3 is CASRQTSGGRDTQYF. CDR3 bases: TGTGCCAGCAGGCAAACTAGCGGGGGCCGAGATACGCAGTATTTT.

The V gene is TRBV6-5, the J gene TRBJ2-7; 9 nucleotides line up with TRBD1. This CDR3 is built from 14 residues. V trimming: 4 bases; J trimming: 2 bases; junction bases outside the gene matches: 3. Germline values: CDR1 MNHEY, CDR2 SVGAGI. The chain's CDR3 is CASSSDRGPYEQYF. CDR3 bases: TGTGCCAGCAGTTCGGACAGGGGACCCTACGAGCAGTACTTC.

The rearrangement uses TRBV7-2 and TRBJ2-7, with D tentatively TRBD1 (6 bases). The CDR3 consists of 13 residues. V was clipped by 4 bases and J by 2 bases, with 9 bases between them. Germline V lookup: CDR1 SGHTA, CDR2 FQGNSA. CDR3 residues: CASSWDTPYEQYF. The CDR3 DNA is TGTGCCAGCAGCTGGGACACCCCCTACGAGCAGTACTTC.

The chain carries TRBV7-2 and TRBJ2-2, with TRBD2 as a possible D gene (5 bases). V was trimmed by 4 bases and J by 7 bases, leaving 13 bases between them. Germline V gives CDR1 SGHTA, CDR2 FQGNSA. The length of the CDR3 is 14 residues. The CDR3 reads CASSSSPAGGELFF. DNA for the CDR3: TGTGCCAGCAGCTCCTCGCCGGCGGGCGGGGAGCTGTTTTTT.

The gene calls are TRBV4-1 and TRBJ1-2; TRBD1 might be the D (6 bases). The CDR3 spans 13 residues. The V gene's germline CDR1 is MGHRA and CDR2 YSYEKL. The V gene lost 0 bases and the J gene lost 7 bases, with 9 bases spanning the gap. The chain's CDR3 is CASSQEGAGGYTF. DNA of the CDR3: TGCGCCAGCAGCCAAGAGGGGGCTGGTGGCTACACCTTC.

J is TRBJ1-2 and V is TRBV4-1, with D possibly being TRBD1 (6 bases). This CDR3 region has 17 residues. Germline CDR1 is MGHRA and CDR2 is YSYEKL. V lost 1 base to trimming and J lost 8 bases, with 23 bases between them. CDR3 region: CASSQVLLGTGTHGYTF. The CDR3 region has the DNA TGCGCCAGCAGCCAAGTTCTCCTCGGTACCGGGACACACGGCTACACCTTC.

The chain recombines TRBV29-1 with TRBJ2-1; a possible D gene is TRBD2 (6 bases). CDR1 is SQVTM, CDR2 ANQGSEA, per germline. The ends were cut back, 4 bases at V and 0 bases at J, with 25 bases in the middle. CDR3 length: 19 amino acids. For the CDR3, the DNA is TGCAGCGTTGTCTGGGCAGGAAGAAATAGCGGACGCTCCTACAATGAGCAGTTCTTC. Translation gives CSVVWAGRNSGRSYNEQFF.

CDR3 DNA: TGTGCCAGCAGTCCAGTTAGAGTGGGGGCTGGTGGCACTGAAGCTTTCTTT. It codes for CASSPVRVGAGGTEAFF. The rearrangement uses TRBV28 and TRBJ1-1, with TRBD1 as a possible D gene (6 bases). V was clipped by 5 bases and J by 4 bases, with 23 bases between them. Germline lookup yields CDR1 MDHEN and CDR2 SYDVKM. The CDR3 consists of 17 residues.

In this sample, this clone turned up a few times. This rearrangement joins TRBV7-2 to TRBJ2-1; 9 nucleotides match TRBD2. In germline, CDR1 is SGHTA, CDR2 FQGNSA. The CDR3 is 17 residues long. Unmatched junction bases numbered 11, after V lost 1 base and J lost 7 bases. CDR3 region: CASSLVPAGGIANEQFF. The DNA for the CDR3 is TGTGCCAGCAGCTTAGTCCCAGCGGGGGGCATCGCGAATGAGCAGTTCTTC.

This chain uses TRBV7-6 with TRBJ1-2, with D perhaps TRBD1 (6 bases). CDR1 is SGHVS and CDR2 is FNYEAQ in the germline V gene. Trimming took 2 bases from V and 6 from J, leaving 13 bases between them. The CDR3 is 14 amino acids. The chain's CDR3 is CASSLMARGDGYTF. Here the CDR3 DNA reads TGTGCCAGCAGCTTAATGGCCAGGGGAGATGGCTACACCTTC.

The rearrangement links TRBV28 to TRBJ2-7; 8 nucleotides match TRBD2. CDR1 and CDR2 (germline): MDHEN, SYDVKM. The CDR3 runs 15 residues. V was pared by 7 bases and J by 2 bases, with 10 bases of the junction left unmatched. The CDR3, as DNA: TGTGCCAGCAAAACCGGGACTAGTCCCCCCTACGAGCAGTACTTC. Amino acid sequence: CASKTGTSPPYEQYF.

This clone has more than one count but fewer than ten. The chain uses TRBV4-3 and TRBJ2-1; 9 bases match TRBD2. CDR1 LGHNA and CDR2 YSLEER come from the germline V gene. V shed 8 bases and J 5 bases; nucleotides not matched to a gene: 10. The length of the CDR3 is 15 residues. The CDR3 reads CASALGGGADNEQFF. DNA for the CDR3: TGCGCCAGCGCCCTGGGCGGGGGGGCCGACAATGAGCAGTTCTTC.

The chain links TRBV9 to TRBJ2-3; TRBD2 matches at 10 bases. This CDR3 is built from 14 residues. Germline V gives CDR1 SGDLS, CDR2 YYNGEE. After removal of 4 bases from V and 3 bases from J, the junction contained 2 bases not matched to a gene. CDR3 residues: CASSSAGGTDTQYF. CDR3 sequence (DNA): TGTGCCAGCAGCTCAGCGGGGGGGACAGATACGCAGTATTTT.

This clone occurred a few times. V gene TRBV29-1 combines with J gene TRBJ2-5; D uncertain. The CDR3 loop spans 12 amino acids. V was trimmed by 2 bases and J by 0 bases, leaving 4 bases between them. Germline V gene lookup returns CDR1 SQVTM and CDR2 ANQGSEA. This chain's CDR3 is CSVEHNQETQYF. The CDR3 coding sequence is TGCAGCGTTGAACACAACCAAGAGACCCAGTACTTC.

DNA of the CDR3: TGTGCCAGCAGCTTAGGCCTGACAGGGACTGGAGCAGAGACCCAGTACTTC. Translated, it gives CASSLGLTGTGAETQYF. The chain uses TRBV7-2 and TRBJ2-5, with D tentatively TRBD1 (7 bases). The CDR3 runs 17 residues. Trimming removed 1 base from V and 4 bases from J, with 19 bases in between. Germline CDR1 reads SGHTA; CDR2 reads FQGNSA.

As concerns this clone: The junction does not match germline at one end; this may be a read error. The rearrangement links TRBV5-1 to TRBJ2-6, with TRBD1 matching 8 bases. Germline V CDR1 and CDR2: SGHRS, YFSETQ. This CDR3 spans 16 amino acids. The CDR3 coding sequence is TGCGCCACCACAGGGGGACCGAGCTCTGGGGCCAACGGCCTGACTTTC. This codes for CATTGGPSSGANGLTF.

J is TRBJ1-1 and V is TRBV6-6; 11 nucleotides match TRBD1. The length of the CDR3 is 15 residues. The germline V gene encodes CDR1 MNHNY and CDR2 SVGAGI (reference sequence). The junction had 3 bases not matched to a gene; V was cut back by 3 bases and J by 3 bases. The CDR3 coding sequence is TGTGCCAGCAGTTATCCGGGACAGGGGGACACTGAAGCTTTCTTT. Its protein is CASSYPGQGDTEAFF.

The CDR3 sequence is CASSREPGVVHEQFF. The CDR3 region has the DNA TGTGCCAGCAGCAGAGAACCAGGGGTGGTACATGAGCAGTTCTTC. This chain joins TRBV7-2 and TRBJ2-1, with a weak D call TRBD1 (6 bases). Trimming cost V 5 bases and J 8 bases, with 19 bases left between them. The CDR3 runs to 15 residues. Germline V gives CDR1 SGHTA, CDR2 FQGNSA. Combining the CDR3 with reference TRBV7-2 and TRBJ2-1 gives the whole variable domain GAGVSQSPSNKVTEKGKDVELRCDPISGHTALYWYRQSLGQGLEFLIYFQGNSAPDKSGLPSDRFSAERTGGSVSTLTIQRTQQEDSAVYLCASSREPGVVHEQFFGPGTRLTVL.

The chain uses TRBV19 and TRBJ2-3; TRBD1 matches at 10 bases. The CDR3 is 13 residues long. In germline, CDR1 is LNHDA, CDR2 SQIVND (reference sequence). The ends lost 9 bases at V and 6 bases at J; junction bases unmatched: 6. CDR3 DNA sequence: TGTGCCAGCCGACAGGGGGCTCCGGATACGCAGTATTTT. This translates into CASRQGAPDTQYF.

This clone has a count of ten or more. The gene calls are TRBV5-4 and TRBJ2-7; 14 positions agree with TRBD2. Germline V gene lookup returns CDR1 SGHNT and CDR2 YYREEE (reference sequence). This CDR3 is 15 amino acids long. Trimming took 4 bases from V and 6 from J; bases not matched to a gene: 6. CDR3 coding DNA: TGTGCCAGCAGCCCGGGACTAGCGGGGGCCGGCGAGCAGTACTTC. It codes for CASSPGLAGAGEQYF. Variable domain in full (rest from reference TRBV5-4 and TRBJ2-7): ETGVTQSPTHLIKTRGQQVTLRCSSQSGHNTVSWYQQALGQGPQFIFQYYREEENGRGNFPPRFSGLQFPNYSSELNVNALELDDSALYLCASSPGLAGAGEQYFGPGTRLTVT.